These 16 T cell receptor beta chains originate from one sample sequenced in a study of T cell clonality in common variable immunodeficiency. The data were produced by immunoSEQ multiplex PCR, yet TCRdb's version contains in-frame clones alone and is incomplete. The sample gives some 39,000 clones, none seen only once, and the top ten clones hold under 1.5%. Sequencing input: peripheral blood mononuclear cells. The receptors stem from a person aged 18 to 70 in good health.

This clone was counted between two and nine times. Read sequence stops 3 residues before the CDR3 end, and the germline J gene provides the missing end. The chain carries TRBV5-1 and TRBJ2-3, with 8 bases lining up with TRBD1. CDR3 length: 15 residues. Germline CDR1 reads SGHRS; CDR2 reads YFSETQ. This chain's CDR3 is CASSPLGTGNQPQYF. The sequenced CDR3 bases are TGCGCCAGCAGCCCACTGGGGACAGGTAATCAGCCG.

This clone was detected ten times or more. The CDR3 DNA, read in part, is TGCAGCGCCATGGAGCAGGGGAATTCACCC. Translation: CSAMEQGNSP. The entire CDR3 is CSAMEQGNSPLHF. The chain combines TRBV29-1 with TRBJ1-6; D perhaps matches TRBD1 (6 bases). The read terminates 3 residues before the CDR3 end, so the remaining end is supplied by the germline J gene. V lost 7 bases and J 7 bases, leaving 14 bases between the germline ends. CDR1 and CDR2 from the germline V gene are SQVTM and ANQGSEA. The CDR3 has 13 amino acids. Combining the CDR3 with reference TRBV29-1 and TRBJ1-6 gives the whole variable domain SAVISQKPSRDICQRGTSLTIQCQVDSQVTMMFWYRQQPGQSLTLIATANQGSEATYESGFVIDKFPISRPNLTFSTLTVSNMSPEDSSIYLCSAMEQGNSPLHFGNGTRLTVT.

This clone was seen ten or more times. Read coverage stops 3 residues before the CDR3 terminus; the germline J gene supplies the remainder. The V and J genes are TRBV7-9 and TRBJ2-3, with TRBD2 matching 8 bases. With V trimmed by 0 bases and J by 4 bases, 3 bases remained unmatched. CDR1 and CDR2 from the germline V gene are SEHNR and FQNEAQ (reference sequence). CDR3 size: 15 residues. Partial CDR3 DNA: TGTGCCAGCAGCTTAGCGGGACTAGAAGCAGATACG. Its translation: CASSLAGLEADT. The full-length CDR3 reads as CASSLAGLEADTQYF. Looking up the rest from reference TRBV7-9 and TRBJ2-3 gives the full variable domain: DTGVSQNPRHKITKRGQNVTFRCDPISEHNRLYWYRQTLGQGPEFLTYFQNEAQLEKSRLLSDRFSAERPKGSFSTLEIQRTEQGDSAMYLCASSLAGLEADTQYFGPGTRLTVL.

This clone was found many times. The CDR3 is CASSFQGGYEQYF. Partial CDR3 DNA: TGCGCCAGCAGCTTCCAGGGGGGCTACGAG. J is TRBJ2-7 and V is TRBV5-1, with a weak D call TRBD1 (7 bases). The read comes to an end 3 residues before the CDR3 does, leaving the germline J gene to fill in the end. From germline, CDR1 is SGHRS and CDR2 YFSETQ. CDR3 length: 13 amino acids. The V gene lost 2 bases and the J gene lost 3 bases, with 9 bases spanning the gap.

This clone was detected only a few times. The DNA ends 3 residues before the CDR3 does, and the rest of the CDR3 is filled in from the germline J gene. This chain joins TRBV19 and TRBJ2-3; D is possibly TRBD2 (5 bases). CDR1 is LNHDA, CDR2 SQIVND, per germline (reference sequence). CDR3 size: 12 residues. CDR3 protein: CASSAGGWAQYF. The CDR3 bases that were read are TGTGCCAGTAGTGCGGGTGGTTGGGCG.

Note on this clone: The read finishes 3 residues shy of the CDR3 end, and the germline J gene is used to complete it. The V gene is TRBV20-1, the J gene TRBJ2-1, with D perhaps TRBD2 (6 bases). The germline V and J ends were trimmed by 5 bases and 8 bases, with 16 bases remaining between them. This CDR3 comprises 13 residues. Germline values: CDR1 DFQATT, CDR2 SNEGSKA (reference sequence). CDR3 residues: CSAPGLGAHEQFF. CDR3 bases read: TGCAGTGCTCCGGGACTCGGGGCCCATGAG.

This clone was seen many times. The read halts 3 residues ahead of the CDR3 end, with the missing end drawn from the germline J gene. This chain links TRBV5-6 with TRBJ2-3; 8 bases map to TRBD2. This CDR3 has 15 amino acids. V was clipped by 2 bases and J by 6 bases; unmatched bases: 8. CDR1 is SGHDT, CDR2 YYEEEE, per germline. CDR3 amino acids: CASSLPGLVMDTQYF. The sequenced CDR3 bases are TGTGCCAGCAGCTTACCGGGACTAGTAATGGATACG.

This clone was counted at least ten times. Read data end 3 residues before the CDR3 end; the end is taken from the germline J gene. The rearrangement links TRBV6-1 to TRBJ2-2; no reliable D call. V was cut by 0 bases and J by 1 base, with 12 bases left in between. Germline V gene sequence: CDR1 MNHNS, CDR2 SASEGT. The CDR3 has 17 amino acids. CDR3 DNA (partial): TGTGCCAGCAGTGAAGCTAGGTACGGGTGGAACACCGGGGAG. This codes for CASSEARYGWNTGE. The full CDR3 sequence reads CASSEARYGWNTGELFF.

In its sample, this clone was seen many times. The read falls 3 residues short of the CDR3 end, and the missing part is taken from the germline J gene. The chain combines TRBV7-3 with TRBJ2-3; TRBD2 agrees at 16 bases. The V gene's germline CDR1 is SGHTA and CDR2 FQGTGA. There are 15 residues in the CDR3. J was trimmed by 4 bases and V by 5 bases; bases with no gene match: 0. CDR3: CASSGTSGRADTQYF. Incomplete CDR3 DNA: TGTGCCAGCAGCGGGACTAGCGGGAGGGCAGATACG.

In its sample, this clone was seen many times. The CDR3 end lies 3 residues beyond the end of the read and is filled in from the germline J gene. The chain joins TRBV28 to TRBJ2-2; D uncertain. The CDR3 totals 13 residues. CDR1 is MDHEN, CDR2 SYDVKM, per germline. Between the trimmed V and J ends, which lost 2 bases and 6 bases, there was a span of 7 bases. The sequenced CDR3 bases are TGTGCCAGCAGTTTACCCCCTTCCGGGGAG. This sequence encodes CASSLPPSGE. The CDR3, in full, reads CASSLPPSGELFF.

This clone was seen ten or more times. CDR3 bases read: TGTGCCACCCAAGGCCGGGACAAAGGACAAGAGACC. Amino acid sequence: CATQGRDKGQET. The entire CDR3 protein is CATQGRDKGQETQYF. The chain recombines TRBV19 with TRBJ2-5, with D possibly TRBD1 on 6 matching bases. The sequence runs out 3 residues before the end of the CDR3; the remainder is reconstructed from the germline J gene. V lost 10 bases to trimming and J lost 2 bases, with 20 bases between them. The CDR3 has 15 amino acids. CDR1 LNHDA and CDR2 SQIVND come from the germline V gene (reference sequence).

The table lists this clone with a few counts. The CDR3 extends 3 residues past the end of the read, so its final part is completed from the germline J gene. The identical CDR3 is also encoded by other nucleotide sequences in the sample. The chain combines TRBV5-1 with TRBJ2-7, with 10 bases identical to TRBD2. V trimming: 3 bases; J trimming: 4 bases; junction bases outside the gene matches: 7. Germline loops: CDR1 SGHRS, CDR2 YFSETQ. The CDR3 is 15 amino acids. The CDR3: CASSSHGTSEYEQYF. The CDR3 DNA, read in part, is TGCGCCAGCAGCTCTCACGGGACTAGCGAGTACGAG.

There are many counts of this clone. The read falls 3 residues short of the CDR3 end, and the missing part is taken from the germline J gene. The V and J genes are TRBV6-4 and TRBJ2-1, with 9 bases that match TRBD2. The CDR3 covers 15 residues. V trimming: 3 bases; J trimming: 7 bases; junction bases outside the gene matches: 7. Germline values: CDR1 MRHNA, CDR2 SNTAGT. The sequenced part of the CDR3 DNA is TGTGCCAGCAGTGATCTTTTAGCGGGAGTTAATGAG. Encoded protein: CASSDLLAGVNE. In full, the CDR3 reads CASSDLLAGVNEQFF.

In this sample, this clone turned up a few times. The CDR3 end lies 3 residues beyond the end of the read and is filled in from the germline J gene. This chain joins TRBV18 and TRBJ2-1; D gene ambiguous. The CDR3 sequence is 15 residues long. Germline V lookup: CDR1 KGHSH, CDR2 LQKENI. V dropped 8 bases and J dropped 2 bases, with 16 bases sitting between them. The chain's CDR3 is CASAHSRSAYNEQFF. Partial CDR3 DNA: TGTGCCAGCGCACACTCAAGGAGCGCCTACAATGAG.

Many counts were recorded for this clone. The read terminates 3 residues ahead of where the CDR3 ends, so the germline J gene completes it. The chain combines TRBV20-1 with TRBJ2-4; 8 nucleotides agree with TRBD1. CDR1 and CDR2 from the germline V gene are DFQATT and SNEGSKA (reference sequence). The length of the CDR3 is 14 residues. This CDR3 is CSADGAPGQDVQYF. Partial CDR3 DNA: TGCAGTGCTGATGGCGCCCCGGGACAGGACGTT.

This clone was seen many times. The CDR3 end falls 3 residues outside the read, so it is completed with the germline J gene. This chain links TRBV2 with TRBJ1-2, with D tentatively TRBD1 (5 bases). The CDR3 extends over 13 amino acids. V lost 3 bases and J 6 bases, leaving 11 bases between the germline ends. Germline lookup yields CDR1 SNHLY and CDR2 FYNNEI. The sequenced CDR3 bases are TGTGCCAGCAGTGACGGGGGGAGCCATGGC. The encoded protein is CASSDGGSHG. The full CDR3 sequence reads CASSDGGSHGYTF.